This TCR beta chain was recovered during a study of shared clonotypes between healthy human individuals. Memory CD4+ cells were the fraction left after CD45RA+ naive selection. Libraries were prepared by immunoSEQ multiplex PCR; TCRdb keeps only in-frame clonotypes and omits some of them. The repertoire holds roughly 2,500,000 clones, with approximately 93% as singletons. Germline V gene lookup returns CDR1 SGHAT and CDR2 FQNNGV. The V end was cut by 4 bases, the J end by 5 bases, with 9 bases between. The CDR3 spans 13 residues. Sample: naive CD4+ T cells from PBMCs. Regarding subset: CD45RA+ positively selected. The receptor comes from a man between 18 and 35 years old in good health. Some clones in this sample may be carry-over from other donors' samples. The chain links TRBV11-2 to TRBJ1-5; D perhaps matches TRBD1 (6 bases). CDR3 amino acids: CASSSHRDQPQHF. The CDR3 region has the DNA TGTGCCAGCAGCTCCCACAGGGATCAGCCCCAGCATTTT.